This T cell receptor (beta chain) derives from a study of cytomegalovirus exposure and HLA in healthy donors. Trimming took 4 bases from V and 5 from J, leaving 21 bases between them. The CDR3 runs to 16 residues. The germline V gene has CDR1 SGHRS and CDR2 YFSETQ. It was with 60 Vbeta and 13 Jbeta primers that the PCR ran. Method: immunoSEQ multiplex PCR; TCRdb's copy keeps in-frame clones and lacks some. The sample has about 190,000 clones, about four fifths seen once; the top ten hold around 6%. A few counts support this clone. Specimen: PBMCs. The TCR originated in a woman aged 30 to 39 in good health and CMV-seropositive. This chain uses TRBV5-1 with TRBJ1-1; a weak D match, TRBD1 (6 bases). The CDR3 loop reads CASSRGGAHYPTEAFF. In DNA, the CDR3 is TGCGCCAGCAGCCGTGGGGGGGCCCACTACCCAACTGAAGCTTTCTTT.